A single sample gave rise to the 16 T cell receptor beta chains below, sequenced in a study of Ad26.COV2.S vaccination and SARS-CoV-2 variants. The table came from immunoSEQ multiplex PCR; TCRdb's copy has only in-frame clones and leaves some out. The sample consists of roughly 380,000 clones, about 91% of them appearing once. The material sequenced was peripheral blood, taken after recovery from COVID-19. Source of these receptors: a human donor who had recovered from COVID-19.

This chain links TRBV14 with TRBJ2-7; no firm D call. V was clipped by 0 bases and J by 6 bases, with 9 bases between them. This CDR3 is built from 13 residues. Germline V gene lookup returns CDR1 SGHDN and CDR2 FVKESK. Here the CDR3 DNA reads TGTGCCAGCAGCCAAGACCTACGTTCCGAGCAGTACTTC. Residues: CASSQDLRSEQYF.

The gene calls are TRBV5-6 and TRBJ1-4, with 8 bases fitting TRBD1. The CDR3 is 16 residues long. Looked up from germline, CDR1 is SGHDT and CDR2 is YYEEEE. V lost 3 bases to trimming and J lost 3 bases; unmatched junction nucleotides: 7. CDR3 sequence (DNA): TGTGCCAGCAGCTACGCAGGGGGCAGGCCTAATGAAAAACTGTTTTTT. It is translated as CASSYAGGRPNEKLFF.

In this sample, this clone turned up once. The chain couples TRBV7-2 to TRBJ2-1; TRBD1 matches at 7 bases. The CDR3 totals 15 residues. Germline V lookup: CDR1 SGHTA, CDR2 FQGNSA. The junction had 11 bases not matched to a gene; V was cut back by 5 bases and J by 7 bases. Here the CDR3 reads CASSQQGRLRNEQFF. The CDR3 DNA reads TGTGCCAGCAGCCAACAGGGGCGGCTCCGAAATGAGCAGTTCTTC.

The rearrangement joins TRBV12-3 or TRBV12-4 to TRBJ1-2; D not resolved. V lost 0 bases to trimming and J lost 7 bases, with 9 bases between them. The CDR3 has 13 amino acids. The CDR3 sequence: CASSLALMRGYTF. The DNA of the CDR3 is TGTGCCAGCAGTTTAGCGCTAATGCGTGGCTACACCTTC.

The table lists this clone with a count of one. The chain employs TRBV6-5 and TRBJ2-2; 10 nucleotides agree with TRBD1. The CDR3 sequence is 14 residues long. CDR1 MNHEY and CDR2 SVGAGI come from the germline V gene. V lost 6 bases and J lost 5; bases outside the gene matches: 3. CDR3 in amino acids: CASRRTGGTGELFF. In DNA form, the CDR3 reads TGTGCCAGCAGACGGACAGGGGGAACCGGGGAGCTGTTTTTT.

CDR3 sequence (DNA): TGCGCCAGCAGCTTGTACAGGGGGTCTGAAGCTTTCTTT. Translation gives CASSLYRGSEAFF. V gene TRBV5-1 combines with J gene TRBJ1-1, with 8 nucleotides matching TRBD1. The germline V gene encodes CDR1 SGHRS and CDR2 YFSETQ. This CDR3 comprises 13 residues. With 1 base clipped from V and 6 bases from J, the junction kept 2 bases outside the gene matches.

The genes are TRBV6-5 and TRBJ2-1, with D unresolved. The CDR3 runs 16 residues. Trimming cost V 2 bases and J 2 bases, with 13 bases left between them. Germline CDR1 MNHEY, CDR2 SVGAGI. For the CDR3, the DNA is TGTGCCAGCAGTTACCGGCGGCAATCTGCCTACAATGAGCAGTTCTTC. As protein: CASSYRRQSAYNEQFF.

The chain is built from TRBV7-8 and TRBJ1-2; a weak D match, TRBD1 (5 bases). The CDR3 is 16 amino acids. The germline gives CDR1 SGHVS, CDR2 FQNEAQ. The germline V and J ends were trimmed by 4 bases and 5 bases, with 20 bases remaining between them. CDR3 protein: CASSSSWTGTGYGYTF. CDR3 DNA: TGTGCCAGCAGCTCCTCCTGGACCGGGACGGGGTATGGCTACACCTTC. The full variable domain, its missing parts supplied by reference TRBV7-8 and TRBJ1-2, is GAGVSQSPRYKVAKRGQDVALRCDPISGHVSLFWYQQALGQGPEFLTYFQNEAQLDKSGLPSDRFFAERPEGSVSTLKIQRTQQEDSAVYLCASSSSWTGTGYGYTFGSGTRLTVV.

J is TRBJ1-1 and V is TRBV27; D unresolved. With 5 bases removed from V and 1 base from J, the gap between germline ends came to 5 bases. Germline CDR1 MNHEY, CDR2 SMNVEV (reference sequence). The CDR3 runs 12 residues. The CDR3 sequence is CASSTPNTEAFF. The DNA of the CDR3 is TGTGCCAGCAGTACACCGAACACTGAAGCTTTCTTT.

The chain couples TRBV6-5 to TRBJ1-2, with no clear D. The germline gives CDR1 MNHEY, CDR2 SVGAGI. Trimming cost V 2 bases and J 3 bases, with 13 bases left between them. This CDR3 has 15 residues. As DNA, the CDR3 is TGTGCCAGCAGTTACCGGGGTGCTTCCTACTATGGCTACACCTTC. Translation gives CASSYRGASYYGYTF.

The J gene is TRBJ1-2, the V gene TRBV3-1 (or the pseudogene TRBV3-2), with unresolved D. CDR3 length: 15 residues. The V gene lost 7 bases and the J gene lost 0 bases, with 15 bases spanning the gap. Germline values: CDR1 LGHDT, CDR2 YNNKEL (reference sequence). CDR3 residues: CASTLSGGPNYGYTF. The CDR3 DNA reads as TGTGCCAGCACCCTCTCCGGCGGTCCTAACTATGGCTACACCTTC.

This clone was seen only a few times. V gene TRBV3-1 (or the pseudogene TRBV3-2) combines with J gene TRBJ1-5, with a tentative D call TRBD1 (5 bases). This CDR3 is 17 amino acids long. With 4 bases removed from V and 4 bases from J, the gap between germline ends came to 20 bases. CDR1 and CDR2 from the germline V gene are LGHDT and YNNKEL (reference sequence). For the CDR3, the DNA is TGTGCCAGCAGCCCAACCAGGGTTGGGACCACTAATCAGCCCCAGCATTTT. Protein product: CASSPTRVGTTNQPQHF.

The chain is built from TRBV7-9 and TRBJ1-6; no firm D call. The germline gives CDR1 SEHNR, CDR2 FQNEAQ (reference sequence). The CDR3 has 11 amino acids. V was trimmed by 5 bases and J by 11 bases, leaving 7 bases between them. DNA for the CDR3: TGTGCCAGCAGCCAAGATCCACCCCTCCACTTT. It codes for CASSQDPPLHF.

This chain connects TRBV7-9 to TRBJ1-1; 9 bases line up with TRBD1. The CDR3 length is 15 residues. The ends lost 5 bases at V and 5 bases at J; junction bases unmatched: 9. Per germline, CDR1 SEHNR and CDR2 FQNEAQ (reference sequence). CDR3 sequence reads: CASSHRGRLETEAFF. DNA for the CDR3: TGTGCCAGCAGCCACAGGGGGCGCCTGGAGACTGAAGCTTTCTTT.

The V and J genes are TRBV6-8 and TRBJ2-1, with D unclear. Trimming took off 8 bases at V and 11 bases at J, with 13 bases between the two ends. There are 11 residues in the CDR3. CDR1 MNHGY and CDR2 SAAAGT come from the germline V gene. CDR3 sequence (DNA): TGTGCCAGCCCTTTAGGGCAGAAGCAGTTCTTC. Residues: CASPLGQKQFF.

The chain links TRBV2 to TRBJ1-2; D possibly corresponds to TRBD1 (6 bases). The length of the CDR3 is 13 residues. V lost 4 bases, J lost 10 bases, and 16 bases lay in between. CDR1 and CDR2 (germline): SNHLY, FYNNEI. The CDR3 loop is CASSAQGILIYTF. Here the CDR3 DNA reads TGTGCCAGCAGTGCACAGGGAATCTTGATCTACACCTTC.